This T cell receptor beta chain was identified in a study of T cell responses to AZD1222 COVID-19 vaccine. Measured with immunoSEQ multiplex PCR; TCRdb has only the in-frame clones, and not every one. Here the sample spans approximately 190,000 clones, about nine tenths being singletons. The CDR3 totals 14 residues. V was clipped by 6 bases and J by 2 bases, with 11 bases between them. Germline V gene data show CDR1 as MDHEN and CDR2 as SYDVKM. The TCR originated in an adult in good health. This chain uses TRBV28 with TRBJ1-3, with D possibly TRBD1 on 5 matching bases. The sequences come from peripheral blood, collected on day 0 of AZD1222 vaccination. As DNA, the CDR3 is TGTGCCAGCAGAGCCCCAGGGACTGGAAACACCATATATTTT. It codes for CASRAPGTGNTIYF.